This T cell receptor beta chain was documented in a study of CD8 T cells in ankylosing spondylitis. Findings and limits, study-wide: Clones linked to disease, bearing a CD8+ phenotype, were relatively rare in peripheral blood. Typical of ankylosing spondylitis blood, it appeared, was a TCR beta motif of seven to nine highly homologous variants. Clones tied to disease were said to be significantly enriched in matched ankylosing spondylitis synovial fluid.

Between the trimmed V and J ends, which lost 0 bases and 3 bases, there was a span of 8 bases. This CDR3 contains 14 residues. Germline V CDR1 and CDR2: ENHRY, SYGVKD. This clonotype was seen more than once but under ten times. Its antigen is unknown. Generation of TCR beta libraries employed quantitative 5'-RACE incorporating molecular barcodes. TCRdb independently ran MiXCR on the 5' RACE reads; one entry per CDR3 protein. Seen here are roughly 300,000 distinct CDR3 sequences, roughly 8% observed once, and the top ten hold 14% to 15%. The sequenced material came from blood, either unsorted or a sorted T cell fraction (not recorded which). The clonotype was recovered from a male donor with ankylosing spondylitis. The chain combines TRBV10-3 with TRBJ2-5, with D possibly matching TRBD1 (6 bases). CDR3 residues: CAISESGGKETQYF. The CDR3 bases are TGTGCCATCAGTGAGTCAGGGGGAAAAGAGACCCAGTACTTC.